These 31 T cell receptor beta chains originate from one sample sequenced in a study of T cell responses to AZD1222 COVID-19 vaccine. Sequencing was performed with immunoSEQ multiplex PCR; in TCRdb, only in-frame clones are kept and a portion is missing. The profile covers about 110,000 clones, with 92% appearing a single time and 2% to 2.5% taken by the ten largest. This specimen consisted of peripheral blood, obtained 28 days after the second AZD1222 dose. Receptors originate from an adult who received the AZD1222 COVID-19 vaccine.

This clone was detected a few times. As DNA, the CDR3 is TGTGCCAGCAGCCCTAACCCTAATACAGGGGGCGCAGATACGCAGTATTTT. Its protein is CASSPNPNTGGADTQYF. This chain joins TRBV7-6 and TRBJ2-3, with 9 nucleotides matching TRBD1. V lost 5 bases to trimming and J lost 4 bases; unmatched junction nucleotides: 13. Germline lookup yields CDR1 SGHVS and CDR2 FNYEAQ. CDR3 length equals 17 residues.

V is TRBV18 and J is TRBJ2-2, with D unclear. The CDR3 covers 14 residues. Germline lookup yields CDR1 KGHSH and CDR2 LQKENI. The V end was cut by 6 bases, the J end by 5 bases, with 13 bases between. CDR3 region: CASSPLTSTGELFF. The CDR3 nucleotides read TGTGCCAGCTCCCCCCTGACTTCGACCGGGGAGCTGTTTTTT.

The chain uses TRBV2 and TRBJ2-5; D not resolved. This CDR3 comprises 13 residues. Trimming left V 1 base short and J 5 bases short, with 8 bases between. Germline V gene lookup returns CDR1 SNHLY and CDR2 FYNNEI. The DNA for the CDR3 is TGTGCCAGCAGTGAAGGAGTCGGGGAGACCCAGTACTTC. Its translation is CASSEGVGETQYF.

The chain employs TRBV13 and TRBJ2-1; 8 nucleotides agree with TRBD1. Looked up from germline, CDR1 is PRHDT and CDR2 is FYEKMQ (reference sequence). The ends lost 8 bases at V and 6 bases at J; junction bases unmatched: 12. The CDR3 has 15 amino acids. CDR3 amino acids: CASQRNTGGGNEQFF. The CDR3 bases are TGTGCCAGCCAAAGGAACACAGGGGGAGGCAATGAGCAGTTCTTC.

The genes are TRBV29-1 and TRBJ1-2; a possible D gene is TRBD1 (6 bases). Germline V gene sequence: CDR1 SQVTM, CDR2 ANQGSEA. V shed 6 bases and J shed 1 base, with 15 bases lying between them. The CDR3 is made up of 14 amino acids. CDR3 loop: CSVIGGQSNYGYTF. The CDR3 nucleotides are TGCAGCGTGATCGGGGGCCAGAGTAACTATGGCTACACCTTC.

Remarks on this clone: At one boundary the junction diverges from the germline segment, which might be a read error. The V call is TRBV7-7, the J call TRBJ2-2; the match to TRBD2 covers 13 bases. The CDR3 totals 16 residues. The germline gives CDR1 SSHAT, CDR2 FNYEAQ (reference sequence). CDR3: CASSPQGLAGAGELFF. The CDR3 nucleotides read TGTGCTAGCAGCCCCCAAGGACTAGCGGGAGCCGGGGAGCTGTTTTTT. Filled out from reference TRBV7-7 and TRBJ2-2, the complete variable domain reads GAGVSQSPRYKVTKRGQDVTLRCDPISSHATLYWYQQALGQGPEFLTYFNYEAQPDKSGLPSDRFSAERPEGSISTLTIQRTEQRDSAMYRCASSPQGLAGAGELFFGEGSRLTVL.

The J gene is TRBJ1-1, the V gene TRBV6-5, with D perhaps matching TRBD1 (5 bases). The CDR3 spans 12 residues. The germline V and J ends were trimmed by 8 bases and 4 bases, with 11 bases remaining between them. The V gene's germline CDR1 is MNHEY and CDR2 SVGAGI. CDR3 nucleotide sequence: TGTGCCAGCCATCTCGGGGCCACTGAAGCTTTCTTT. The encoded protein is CASHLGATEAFF.

This clone was seen only once. CDR3: CASSSSSGNTIYF. CDR3 DNA: TGTGCCAGCAGCTCTAGCTCTGGAAACACCATATATTTT. This chain joins TRBV7-8 and TRBJ1-3; D remains unclear. The CDR3 covers 13 residues. Germline lookup yields CDR1 SGHVS and CDR2 FQNEAQ. The V and J ends lost 4 bases and 0 bases respectively, with 4 bases between them.

The chain uses TRBV20-1 and TRBJ2-7; the D is unclear. The CDR3 runs 11 residues. Germline V lookup: CDR1 DFQATT, CDR2 SNEGSKA (reference sequence). Between the trimmed V and J ends, which lost 0 bases and 5 bases, there was a span of 5 bases. The CDR3 bases are TGCAGTGCTAGAGATCGGAACGAGCAGTACTTC. Encoded protein: CSARDRNEQYF.

CDR3 region: CASSLSGVRNEQFF. CDR3 sequence (DNA): TGTGCCAGCAGTTTATCCGGCGTACGCAATGAGCAGTTCTTC. The chain combines TRBV27 with TRBJ2-1; no definite D call. CDR3 length: 14 amino acids. The V end lost 0 bases, the J end lost 6 bases, and 9 bases lay between the germline ends. Looked up from germline, CDR1 is MNHEY and CDR2 is SMNVEV (reference sequence).

CDR3 protein: CASSWARGNEQFF. The CDR3 region has the DNA TGTGCCAGCAGTTGGGCTAGAGGCAATGAGCAGTTCTTC. This rearrangement joins TRBV6-5 to TRBJ2-1; D is unresolved. CDR1 MNHEY and CDR2 SVGAGI come from the germline V gene. This CDR3 has 13 residues. V dropped 4 bases and J dropped 6 bases, with 10 bases sitting between them.

This chain uses TRBV2 with TRBJ1-1, with 8 positions matching TRBD1. Germline V gene data show CDR1 as SNHLY and CDR2 as FYNNEI. This CDR3 comprises 16 residues. Losses at the gene ends were 5 bases for V and 5 bases for J; bases not matched to a gene: 13. The CDR3, as DNA: TGTGCCAGCAGTATTAGTGCACAGGGGGGGAAGACTGAAGCTTTCTTT. As protein: CASSISAQGGKTEAFF.

This chain links TRBV28 with TRBJ2-4; TRBD1 matches 7 bases. V shed 5 bases and J 7 bases; nucleotides not matched to a gene: 8. The germline V gene encodes CDR1 MDHEN and CDR2 SYDVKM. The CDR3 is made up of 14 amino acids. CDR3 residues: CASSLRQGGNIQYF. The DNA for the CDR3 is TGTGCCAGCAGTCTCCGACAGGGCGGGAACATTCAGTACTTC. The full variable domain, its missing parts supplied by reference TRBV28 and TRBJ2-4, is DVKVTQSSRYLVKRTGEKVFLECVQDMDHENMFWYRQDPGLGLRLIYFSYDVKMKEKGDIPEGYSVSREKKERFSLILESASTNQTSMYLCASSLRQGGNIQYFGAGTRLSVL.

The rearrangement joins TRBV6-4 to TRBJ1-1, with TRBD1 as a possible D gene (5 bases). CDR3 length: 15 residues. CDR1 is MRHNA and CDR2 is SNTAGT in the germline V gene. V was trimmed by 6 bases and J by 1 base, leaving 15 bases between them. DNA for the CDR3: TGTGCCAGCAGCGCCGAAGGGGCCGCGAACACTGAAGCTTTCTTT. This translates into CASSAEGAANTEAFF.

CDR3 nucleotides: TGTGCCAGCAGCTTAGGGGCAGGGTCTTACGAGCCCCAGCATTTT. Its protein product is CASSLGAGSYEPQHF. The V gene is TRBV11-2, the J gene TRBJ1-5; a possible D gene is TRBD1 (5 bases). Germline V lookup: CDR1 SGHAT, CDR2 FQNNGV. With 1 base removed from V and 8 bases from J, the gap between germline ends came to 15 bases. This CDR3 spans 15 amino acids.

There are a few counts of this clone. This rearrangement joins TRBV24-1 to TRBJ1-3, with 9 bases that match TRBD1. Germline V gene data show CDR1 as KGHDR and CDR2 as SFDVKD. Losses at the gene ends were 7 bases for V and 7 bases for J; bases not matched to a gene: 7. The CDR3 is made up of 14 amino acids. CDR3 amino acids: CATSRTGVGNTIYF. The CDR3 region has the DNA TGTGCCACCAGCAGGACAGGGGTCGGGAACACCATATATTTT.

The chain recombines TRBV7-2 with TRBJ2-2; D may be TRBD2 (5 bases). V was clipped by 4 bases and J by 6 bases, with 18 bases between them. Germline-derived CDR1 and CDR2 are SGHTA and FQGNSA. The CDR3 contains 16 residues. The CDR3 nucleotides read TGTGCCAGCAGCTCTTATCGTCGAGGGTCGGCCGGGGAGCTGTTTTTT. Translating it yields CASSSYRRGSAGELFF.

The chain employs TRBV19 and TRBJ1-1; D remains ambiguous. The germline V gene has CDR1 LNHDA and CDR2 SQIVND (reference sequence). V was pared by 1 base and J by 1 base, with 10 bases between. The CDR3 covers 15 residues. The DNA for the CDR3 is TGTGCCAGTAGTATAGTTCGGCAGGCGAACACTGAAGCTTTCTTT. Translation gives CASSIVRQANTEAFF.

This chain uses TRBV7-2 with TRBJ2-7, with D perhaps TRBD1 (6 bases). The V and J ends lost 0 bases and 5 bases respectively, with 14 bases between them. Germline V gene data show CDR1 as SGHTA and CDR2 as FQGNSA. The CDR3 is made up of 15 amino acids. The CDR3 sequence: CASSLAGAVGHEQYF. As DNA, the CDR3 is TGTGCCAGCAGCTTAGCGGGGGCGGTAGGCCACGAGCAGTACTTC.

The V gene is TRBV11-1, the J gene TRBJ1-1; a weak D match, TRBD1 (5 bases). Trimming took 3 bases from V and 2 from J, leaving 7 bases between them. Looked up from germline, CDR1 is SGHAT and CDR2 is FQDESV (reference sequence). The CDR3 is made up of 13 amino acids. CDR3 in amino acids: CASSLDTNTEAFF. As DNA, the CDR3 is TGTGCCAGCAGCTTGGACACCAACACTGAAGCTTTCTTT.

This clone was detected once. The chain couples TRBV18 to TRBJ2-5; D could derive from TRBD1 or TRBD2 (6 bases each). This CDR3 comprises 16 residues. Germline CDR1 is KGHSH and CDR2 is LQKENI. V was shortened by 6 bases and J by 5 bases, with 22 bases between the two germline ends. CDR3 protein: CASSPEGWQGHETQYF. The CDR3 nucleotides are TGTGCCAGCTCTCCGGAGGGGTGGCAGGGGCACGAGACCCAGTACTTC.

The chain has TRBV19 and TRBJ2-7; 8 nucleotides align to TRBD2. The germline V gene has CDR1 LNHDA and CDR2 SQIVND (reference sequence). The CDR3 consists of 17 residues. V shed 1 base and J 1 base; nucleotides not matched to a gene: 9. This CDR3 is CASSIGIRGGSSYEQYF. CDR3 bases: TGTGCCAGTAGTATAGGAATACGCGGGGGGTCTTCCTACGAGCAGTACTTC.

The chain couples TRBV12-3 or TRBV12-4 to TRBJ1-2, with 8 bases matching TRBD1. After removal of 6 bases from V and 8 bases from J, the junction contained 8 bases not matched to a gene. CDR3 length: 13 residues. The CDR3 loop reads CASRPQGAEGYTF. CDR3 bases: TGTGCCAGCAGACCTCAGGGGGCGGAGGGCTACACCTTC.

The chain uses TRBV7-9 and TRBJ1-3; D is uncertain. V dropped 3 bases and J dropped 7 bases, with 10 bases sitting between them. CDR3 size: 13 residues. Germline V lookup: CDR1 SEHNR, CDR2 FQNEAQ (reference sequence). The DNA for the CDR3 is TGTGCCAGCAGCTTCGGGGTCCGGAACACCATATATTTT. Its translation: CASSFGVRNTIYF.

The V gene is TRBV21-1, the J gene TRBJ2-7; the table calls TRBD2, which could not be checked here. TRBV21-1 is deemed a pseudogene. The CDR3 sequence is 13 residues long. CDR3 in amino acids: CASSKVGGHEQYF. The CDR3, as DNA: TGTGCCAGCAGCAAAGTGGGGGGACACGAGCAGTACTTC.

This chain connects TRBV7-2 to TRBJ1-5, with no clear D. CDR1 SGHTA and CDR2 FQGNSA come from the germline V gene. There are 12 residues in the CDR3. Trimming took 6 bases from V and 2 from J, leaving 5 bases between them. CDR3 amino acids: CASSNRNQPQHF. The CDR3 DNA reads TGTGCCAGCAGTAACCGCAATCAGCCCCAGCATTTT.

The chain employs TRBV4-2 and TRBJ2-7, with TRBD1 identical over 8 bases. Trimming removed 5 bases from V and 1 base from J; junction bases left unmatched: 4. The CDR3 is 14 residues long. Germline V gives CDR1 LGHNA, CDR2 YNFKEQ. The CDR3 here is CASSERTGSYEQYF. CDR3 sequence (DNA): TGTGCCAGCAGCGAACGGACAGGGTCCTACGAGCAGTACTTC.

The rearrangement uses TRBV7-2 and TRBJ1-1; 9 bases are a match to TRBD1. CDR1 SGHTA and CDR2 FQGNSA come from the germline V gene. V was pared by 5 bases and J by 1 base, with 5 bases of the junction left unmatched. CDR3 length: 15 residues. The CDR3 loop reads CASSPRTGANTEAFF. CDR3 coding DNA: TGTGCCAGCAGCCCGAGGACAGGGGCGAACACTGAAGCTTTCTTT.

This clone was observed a single time. The chain is built from TRBV5-1 and TRBJ2-3; 12 bases agree with TRBD2. Germline CDR1 and CDR2: SGHRS and YFSETQ. V lost 0 bases to trimming and J lost 2 bases; unmatched junction nucleotides: 7. This CDR3 spans 18 amino acids. CDR3 residues: CASSLGWLAGGNTDTQYF. The DNA of the CDR3 is TGCGCCAGCAGCTTGGGTTGGCTAGCGGGGGGGAACACAGATACGCAGTATTTT.

The chain has TRBV2 and TRBJ2-2, with a weak D call TRBD2 (6 bases). The CDR3 has 16 residues. The V end was cut by 6 bases, the J end by 6 bases, with 20 bases between. Germline V gene data show CDR1 as SNHLY and CDR2 as FYNNEI. CDR3 protein: CASRARRGGGAGELFF. Here the CDR3 DNA reads TGTGCCAGCAGGGCGAGGAGGGGTGGTGGCGCCGGGGAGCTGTTTTTT.

The chain carries TRBV7-2 and TRBJ2-3; D may be TRBD1 or TRBD2 (6 bases each). Per germline, CDR1 SGHTA and CDR2 FQGNSA. The CDR3 is 16 amino acids. Trimming pared 2 bases from V and 7 bases from J, leaving 19 bases between. The CDR3 spells CASSLMGGAGDYTQYF. The CDR3 DNA is TGTGCCAGCAGCTTAATGGGGGGCGCAGGGGACTATACGCAGTATTTT.